Listed below are T cell receptor beta chains from one sample, sequenced in a study of cytomegalovirus exposure and HLA in healthy donors. Libraries were prepared by immunoSEQ multiplex PCR; TCRdb keeps only in-frame clonotypes and omits some of them. The table lists about 130,000 clones, roughly 10% of them singletons, with approximately 4.4% in the top ten. Sequencing was performed on PBMCs. Every receptor here comes from a woman under 30 in good health and CMV-seropositive. CDR3s include the opening cysteine and the closing phenylalanine or tryptophan.

V gene: TRBV7-2; J gene: TRBJ2-7; CDR3 length: 15; CDR3 protein: CASSPRFVAGDEQYF
V gene: TRBV7-9; J gene: TRBJ2-2; CDR3 length: 13; CDR3 protein: CASSLGGTGELFF
V gene: TRBV5-1; J gene: TRBJ1-1; CDR3 length: 13; CDR3 protein: CASSSVTGYGAFF
V gene: TRBV10-2; J gene: TRBJ2-3; CDR3 length: 16; CDR3 protein: CASSESLDRGQDTQYF
V gene: TRBV11-3; J gene: TRBJ1-2; CDR3 length: 14; CDR3 protein: CASSLEGGNYGYTF
V gene: TRBV4-2; J gene: TRBJ2-1; CDR3 length: 17; CDR3 protein: CASSQDGTSGAYNEQFF
V gene: TRBV7-9; J gene: TRBJ2-7; CDR3 length: 16; CDR3 protein: CASSNTGTRNSYEQYF
V gene: TRBV27; J gene: TRBJ2-5; CDR3 length: 10; CDR3 protein: CASSYRTQYF
V gene: TRBV30; J gene: TRBJ2-2; CDR3 length: 14; CDR3 protein: CAGTGTKGTGELFF
V gene: TRBV5-1; J gene: TRBJ1-1; CDR3 length: 14; CDR3 protein: CASSFDSLNTEAFF
V gene: TRBV20-1; J gene: TRBJ1-1; CDR3 length: 8; CDR3 protein: CSAREAFF
V gene: TRBV5-6; J gene: TRBJ1-2; CDR3 length: 14; CDR3 protein: CASSLAGGNYGYTF
V gene: TRBV28; J gene: TRBJ1-6; CDR3 length: 16; CDR3 protein: CASSAEKRAGELPLHF
V gene: TRBV30; J gene: TRBJ2-2; CDR3 length: 15; CDR3 protein: CAWRLISANTGELFF
V gene: TRBV18; J gene: TRBJ2-2; CDR3 length: 19; CDR3 protein: CASSPSSGRSPVNTGELFF
V gene: TRBV27; J gene: TRBJ2-7; CDR3 length: 14; CDR3 protein: CASSLLPGAYEQYF
V gene: TRBV28; J gene: TRBJ1-2; CDR3 length: 14; CDR3 protein: CASSFSGGNYGYTF
V gene: TRBV5-4; J gene: TRBJ1-2; CDR3 length: 15; CDR3 protein: CASSLVGTGGDGYTF
V gene: TRBV19; J gene: TRBJ2-2; CDR3 length: 14; CDR3 protein: CASSRQEGTGELFF
V gene: TRBV5-6; J gene: TRBJ2-3; CDR3 length: 14; CDR3 protein: CASSLQQVSDTQYF
V gene: TRBV5-6; J gene: TRBJ1-1; CDR3 length: 12; CDR3 protein: CASSPRDTGAFF
V gene: TRBV27; J gene: TRBJ2-2; CDR3 length: 15; CDR3 protein: CASSSGTANTGELFF
V gene: TRBV6-1; J gene: TRBJ1-1; CDR3 length: 11; CDR3 protein: CASWGGTEAFF
V gene: TRBV2; J gene: TRBJ1-4; CDR3 length: 13; CDR3 protein: CASSEEGDEKLFF
V gene: TRBV10-2; J gene: TRBJ1-5; CDR3 length: 13; CDR3 protein: CASSAGYIQPQHF
V gene: TRBV6-1; J gene: TRBJ2-3; CDR3 length: 16; CDR3 protein: CASSELGYGGADTQYF
V gene: TRBV5-6; J gene: TRBJ1-2; CDR3 length: 14; CDR3 protein: CASSAGQGPYGYTF
V gene: TRBV4-1; J gene: TRBJ2-7; CDR3 length: 13; CDR3 protein: CASSQETSREQYF
V gene: TRBV15; J gene: TRBJ2-3; CDR3 length: 18; CDR3 protein: CATSRDPASGRFTDTQYF
V gene: TRBV28; J gene: TRBJ2-7; CDR3 length: 22; CDR3 protein: CASSFFQGGSKREGLSFYEQYF
V gene: TRBV6-1; J gene: TRBJ1-2; CDR3 length: 16; CDR3 protein: CASSEAGGTGDYGYTF
V gene: TRBV27; J gene: TRBJ2-7; CDR3 length: 14; CDR3 protein: CASSFGTATYEQYF
V gene: TRBV10-1; J gene: TRBJ2-3; CDR3 length: 15; CDR3 protein: CASSESGYGTDTQYF
V gene: TRBV6-5; J gene: TRBJ1-1; CDR3 length: 13; CDR3 protein: CASTRTVNTEAFF
V gene: TRBV14; J gene: TRBJ2-3; CDR3 length: 18; CDR3 protein: CASSQRGSSYSSTDTQYF
V gene: TRBV7-9; J gene: TRBJ1-1; CDR3 length: 15; CDR3 protein: CASSLARGGETEAFF
V gene: TRBV7-6; J gene: TRBJ1-4; CDR3 length: 14; CDR3 protein: CASSFRTWEEKLFF
V gene: TRBV7-9; J gene: TRBJ1-5; CDR3 length: 16; CDR3 protein: CASSFGTGGLEKPQHF
V gene: TRBV5-4; J gene: TRBJ1-2; CDR3 length: 15; CDR3 protein: CASSLVGGASGGYTF
V gene: TRBV9; J gene: TRBJ2-1; CDR3 length: 15; CDR3 protein: CASAILAGETNEQFF
V gene: TRBV30; J gene: TRBJ2-7; CDR3 length: 16; CDR3 protein: CAWSPPGLAGSYEQYF
V gene: TRBV11-3; J gene: TRBJ2-3; CDR3 length: 14; CDR3 protein: CASSEDRSTDTQYF
V gene: TRBV30; J gene: TRBJ1-2; CDR3 length: 13; CDR3 protein: CAWSVHPGEGYTF
V gene: TRBV11-3; J gene: TRBJ2-5; CDR3 length: 13; CDR3 protein: CASSLNYKETQYF
V gene: TRBV27; J gene: TRBJ2-2; CDR3 length: 15; CDR3 protein: CASSLVQGNTGELFF
V gene: TRBV27; J gene: TRBJ1-1; CDR3 length: 15; CDR3 protein: CASSLSTVGSTEAFF
V gene: TRBV6-6; J gene: TRBJ1-1; CDR3 length: 12; CDR3 protein: CASSQGYTEAFF
V gene: TRBV6-5; J gene: TRBJ2-2; CDR3 length: 16; CDR3 protein: CASSYYKPQGSGELFF
V gene: TRBV29-1; J gene: TRBJ2-7; CDR3 length: 16; CDR3 protein: CSVEGTASGGAYEQYF
V gene: TRBV11-2; J gene: TRBJ2-7; CDR3 length: 12; CDR3 protein: CASRGETYEQYF
V gene: TRBV20-1; J gene: TRBJ1-1; CDR3 length: 11; CDR3 protein: CSAPRGTEAFF